These T cell receptor beta chains were read from a single sample in a study of T cells in Graves' hyperthyroidism and ophthalmopathy. TCRdb passed the multiplex PCR reads through MiXCR, listing each CDR3 protein once. The table has approximately 410,000 distinct CDR3 sequences, roughly 15% seen once. The material sequenced was blood. All receptors derive from a woman between 18 and 29 years old with Graves' hyperthyroidism. Both conserved end residues are part of each CDR3. The D gene is left open where the match is weak. A row's size may be missing; if present it is once, few, many or a size class.

d_call j_call v_call clone_size cdr3_nt cdr3_aa
. TRBJ1-1 TRBV7-3 many TGTGCCAGCAGCTCACACACAGGAGACACTGAAGCTTTCTTT CASSSHTGDTEAFF
. TRBJ2-3 TRBV12-3/TRBV12-4 few TGTGCCAGCACTAGGCAGCCGGCCCGAGATACGCAGTATTTT CASTRQPARDTQYF
. TRBJ1-2 TRBV10-3 . TGTGCCATCAGTGCGCAAGACAGTCTCCGCGGCTACACCTTC CAISAQDSLRGYTF
TRBD2 TRBJ2-1 TRBV29-1 few TGCAGCGTTGAGACCGGGGGGGCGGGCAATGAGCAGTTCTTC CSVETGGAGNEQFF
TRBD1 TRBJ1-6 TRBV27 few TGTGCCAGCAGGACAGGGCATTCACCCCTCCACTTT CASRTGHSPLHF
TRBD1 TRBJ2-7 TRBV27 . TGTGCCAGCAGTTTAAGGGGACAGGTCTACGAGCAGTACTTC CASSLRGQVYEQYF
TRBD2 TRBJ2-7 TRBV28 many TGTGCCAGCAGTGCGGGACTAGCCGCAGGCGAGCAGTACTTC CASSAGLAAGEQYF
TRBD2 TRBJ2-1 TRBV20-1 many TGCAGTGCTAGAGCTAGCGGGAGGGGTTACAATGAGCAGTTCTTC CSARASGRGYNEQFF
TRBD2 TRBJ2-7 TRBV18 . TGTGCCAGCTCACCTCCAGCGGGAGGACGTATCTACGAGCAGTACTTC CASSPPAGGRIYEQYF
TRBD1 TRBJ1-3 TRBV29-1 few TGCAGCGGACGGACAGGGGGGAACACCATATATTTT CSGRTGGNTIYF
TRBD1 TRBJ2-1 TRBV7-9 . TGTGCCAGCAGCCCCACGGGACAGGGAAGCTGCAATGAGCAGTTCTTC CASSPTGQGSCNEQFF
. TRBJ2-3 TRBV10-1 many TGCGCCAGCTCCCGGACAGTGGCTAGCACAGATACGCAGTATTTT CASSRTVASTDTQYF
TRBD2 TRBJ2-3 TRBV4-3 . TGCGCCAGCAGCCAAGATCATTCCAGCGGGAGCGGTCCAGATACGCAGTATTTT CASSQDHSSGSGPDTQYF
TRBD1 TRBJ2-1 TRBV20-1 few TGCAGTGCCCGAAGGGGGACAGGGGCGGGGGAGCAGTTCTTC CSARRGTGAGEQFF
. TRBJ1-5 TRBV28 few TGTGCCAGCAGTTTGGGTCTGACGGGCAATCAGCCCCAGCATTTT CASSLGLTGNQPQHF
TRBD2 TRBJ2-3 TRBV5-1 many TGCGCCAGCAGCTCGCTAGCGGGAGGGCCGGATACGCAGTATTTT CASSSLAGGPDTQYF
TRBD2 TRBJ2-1 TRBV5-6 few TGTGCCAGCAGCTTAAGACTAGCGGGATGGTCCCCTATATACAATGAGCAGTTCTTC CASSLRLAGWSPIYNEQFF
. TRBJ2-7 TRBV20-1 many TGCAGTGCTAGTTTAGGGGCCGTTAAACACGAGCAGTACTTC CSASLGAVKHEQYF
TRBD1 TRBJ2-7 TRBV19 . TGTGCCAGTAGTATTGGCGGACAGGGGACCTACGAGCAGTACTTC CASSIGGQGTYEQYF
. TRBJ1-1 TRBV5-4 . TGTGCCAGCAGCTTGGGGGCAGAGACTGGAGCTTTCTTT CASSLGAETGAFF
. TRBJ2-5 TRBV20-1 . TGCAGTGCAACGATGCGGGACGAGACCCAGTACTTC CSATMRDETQYF
TRBD2 TRBJ2-1 TRBV7-7 many TGTGCTAGCAGCCCTAGCGGGAGGGTGGGTGAGCAGTTCTTC CASSPSGRVGEQFF
. TRBJ2-1 TRBV19 few TGTGCCACGTTGAGTACCAATGAGCAGTTCTTC CATLSTNEQFF
TRBD1 TRBJ1-5 TRBV19 few TGTGCCAGTAGTAGACAGGGTTGGAATCAGCCCCAGCATTTT CASSRQGWNQPQHF
TRBD2 TRBJ2-1 TRBV30 . TGTGCCTGTAAGACTCCGGGACTAGCGGTCTACAATGAGCAGTTCTTC CACKTPGLAVYNEQFF
. TRBJ2-1 TRBV20-1 many TGCAGTGCTAGCGCTTCAGGGGGGCGATACAATGAGCAGTTCTTC CSASASGGRYNEQFF
TRBD2 TRBJ2-7 TRBV20-1 . TGCAGTGCTAGAGATGGCGCTAGCGGGAGCCCCAACGAGCAGTACTTC CSARDGASGSPNEQYF
. TRBJ1-6 TRBV7-2 many TGTGCCAGCAGCTTATCAACCGATAATTCACCCCTCCACTTT CASSLSTDNSPLHF
. TRBJ2-1 TRBV7-3 . TGTGCCAGCAGCTTAAGAAGCAATGAGCAGTTCTTC CASSLRSNEQFF
. TRBJ1-1 TRBV2 many TGTGCCAGCAGTGTTTTGGACAGATTAACGAACACTGAAGCTTTCTTT CASSVLDRLTNTEAFF
. TRBJ2-7 TRBV5-5 many TGTGCCAGCAGCTTAAGGATTCGACAGGAACCCTACGAGCAGTACTTC CASSLRIRQEPYEQYF
. TRBJ1-3 TRBV6-1 few TGTGCCAGCAGTGAAGCGACACAGAGCTCTGGAAACACCATATATTTT CASSEATQSSGNTIYF
. TRBJ1-5 TRBV30 many TGTGCCTGGAGCGGGGGAGGACCTTGGCAGCCCCAGCATTTT CAWSGGGPWQPQHF
TRBD1 TRBJ2-7 TRBV7-2 once TGTGCCAGCAGCTTAGTCACCGGGACAGGGTCCTACGAGCAGTACTTC CASSLVTGTGSYEQYF
. TRBJ1-2 TRBV19 few TGTGCCAGTACCTATCGAGGATTTGCTAACTATGGCTACACCTTC CASTYRGFANYGYTF
. TRBJ2-5 TRBV6-5 many TGTGCCAGCAGTTACTCAAGGCTGCAAGAGACCCAGTACTTC CASSYSRLQETQYF
. TRBJ1-6 TRBV20-1 once TGCAGTGCTCCCCGGACAGCTTATAATTCACCCCTCCACTTT CSAPRTAYNSPLHF
TRBD2 TRBJ2-5 TRBV11-2 many TGTGCCAGCAGCAGCCGGACTAGCGGGGAACAAGAGACCCAGTACTTC CASSSRTSGEQETQYF
. TRBJ1-4 TRBV12-3/TRBV12-4 many TGTGCCAGCAGCTTGGCAGGGGTTGAAAAACTGTTTTTT CASSLAGVEKLFF
. TRBJ1-1 TRBV11-2 many TGTGCCAGCAGCTTGTTAGGGGGGATGAACACTGAAGCTTTCTTT CASSLLGGMNTEAFF
. TRBJ2-1 TRBV9 few TGTGCCAGCAGCACCCCCATGGGGAATGAGCAGTTCTTC CASSTPMGNEQFF
. TRBJ2-2 TRBV20-1 . TGCAGTGCTAGAGTGAGTGGCCGGAACACCGGGGAGCTGTTTTTT CSARVSGRNTGELFF
TRBD2 TRBJ2-3 TRBV7-2 . TGTGCCAGCGGTTATGGGCTAGCGGGAATGACTAGCACAGATACGCAGTATTTT CASGYGLAGMTSTDTQYF
TRBD2 TRBJ2-1 TRBV4-1 few TGCGCCAGCAGCCAACCCCCTGCTAGCGGGAGAGTACAGCAGTTCTTC CASSQPPASGRVQQFF
. TRBJ1-2 TRBV7-8 . TGTGCCAGCAGCTTATTTCCTGCGGGGGCGCGATGGGGCTACACCTTC CASSLFPAGARWGYTF
. TRBJ2-2 TRBV19 . TGTGCCAGTAGTTCACGGGCCACGAACACCGGGGAGCTGTTTTTT CASSSRATNTGELFF
. TRBJ1-2 TRBV15 . TGTGCCACCAGCAGAGATACGGGATCTATAAGTGGCTACACCTTC CATSRDTGSISGYTF
TRBD2 TRBJ2-6 TRBV12-3/TRBV12-4 . TGTGCCAGCTCCGGAATACGGGGACTACCTCATATGAACTCTGGGGCCAACGTCCTGACTTTC CASSGIRGLPHMNSGANVLTF
. TRBJ1-5 TRBV20-1 many TGCAGTGCTAGAGATCTCAGGGATAGCAATCAGCCCCAGCATTTT CSARDLRDSNQPQHF
. TRBJ2-7 TRBV11-2 many TGTGCCAGCAGCTTAGTGGCAGGGACCCACGAGCAGTACTTC CASSLVAGTHEQYF
. TRBJ2-6 TRBV7-2 many TGTGCCAGCAGCTTAGCGTCGGCAGGGAGCTCTGGGGCCAACGTCCTGACTTTC CASSLASAGSSGANVLTF
. TRBJ2-1 TRBV25-1 . TGTGCCAGCAGTTTAGGGCATTCGGTCAATGAGCAGTTCTTC CASSLGHSVNEQFF
. TRBJ2-1 TRBV7-9 many TGTGCCAGCAGTGACCCAGGAACGGGGATGTCCAATGAGCAGTTCTTC CASSDPGTGMSNEQFF
. TRBJ1-5 TRBV6-1 many TGTGCCAGCAGTGAATTTATGGAGGGGTCCCAGCATTTT CASSEFMEGSQHF
. TRBJ1-5 TRBV3-1 few TGTGCCAGCAGCCAAGGGCAGGGGACCTATCAGCCCCAGCATTTT CASSQGQGTYQPQHF